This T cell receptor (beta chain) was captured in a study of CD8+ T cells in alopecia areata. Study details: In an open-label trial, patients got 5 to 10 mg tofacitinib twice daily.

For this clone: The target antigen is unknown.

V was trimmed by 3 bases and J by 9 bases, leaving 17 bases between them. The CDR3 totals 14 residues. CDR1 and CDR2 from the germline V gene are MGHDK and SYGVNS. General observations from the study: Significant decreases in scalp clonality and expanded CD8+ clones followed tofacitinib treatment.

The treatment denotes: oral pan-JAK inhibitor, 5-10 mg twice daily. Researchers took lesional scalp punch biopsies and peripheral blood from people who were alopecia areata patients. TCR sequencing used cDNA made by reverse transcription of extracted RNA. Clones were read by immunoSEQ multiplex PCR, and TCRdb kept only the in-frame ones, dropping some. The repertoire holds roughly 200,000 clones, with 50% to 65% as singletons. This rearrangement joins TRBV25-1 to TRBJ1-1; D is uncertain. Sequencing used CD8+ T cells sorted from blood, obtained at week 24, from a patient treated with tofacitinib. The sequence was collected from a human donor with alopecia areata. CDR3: CASSDGTFGPKAFF. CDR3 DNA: TGTGCCAGCAGTGATGGAACTTTTGGCCCAAAAGCTTTCTTT.